This paragraph covers one T cell receptor (beta chain) sequence. This sample is drawn from a study of T cell responses to AZD1222 COVID-19 vaccine. V gave up 4 bases and J gave up 5 bases; unmatched junction bases: 4. CDR1 is MNHEY and CDR2 is SVGEGT in the germline V gene. The CDR3 sequence is 14 residues long. Some clones are missing from TCRdb's copy, which holds only in-frame ones; the method was immunoSEQ multiplex PCR. The top ten clones hold less than 5.5% of a sample with 100,000 to 150,000 clones, 75% to 90% of them seen once. This TCR was recovered from an adult who received the AZD1222 COVID-19 vaccine. The specimen was peripheral blood, collected 28 days after the second AZD1222 dose. The chain has TRBV6-2 or TRBV6-3 and TRBJ2-2; 7 bases fit TRBD1. For the CDR3, the DNA is TGTGCCAGCAGTTCAGGGGGTGGTACCGGGGAGCTGTTTTTT. This codes for CASSSGGGTGELFF.